Listed below are T cell receptor beta chains from one sample, sequenced in a study of identical twins. TCRdb reanalysed the 5' RACE reads using MiXCR and keeps one entry per CDR3 protein. The sample contains nearly 900,000 distinct CDR3 sequences, 12% of which appear only once. This same sample was also part of a study on yellow fever vaccine responses in identical twins.

Material: PBMCs. These receptors came from a woman in her late teens or twenties in good health. CDR3s include the opening cysteine and the closing phenylalanine or tryptophan. D genes are given only for firm matches. Size tells how often a clone was seen (once, few, many) or the class of an expanded clone, and some rows leave it out.

J gene	V gene	D gene	clone size	CDR3 DNA	CDR3 protein
TRBJ2-5	TRBV5-1	TRBD2	few	TGCGCCAGCAGCACGGGGACTAGCGGGGGGTACCAAGAGACCCAGTACTTC	CASSTGTSGGYQETQYF
TRBJ2-3	TRBV7-2	NA	few	TGTGCCAGCAGCTCAAGATGGGGCGTACAATCAGATACGCAGTATTTT	CASSSRWGVQSDTQYF
TRBJ2-7	TRBV5-1	NA	many	TGCGCCAGCAGCCCAGACAGTTCCTACGAGCAGTACTTC	CASSPDSSYEQYF
TRBJ2-5	TRBV5-1	NA	NA	TGCGCCAGCAGCTTGACTTATTCTGCGTACCAAGAGACCCAGTACTTC	CASSLTYSAYQETQYF
TRBJ2-4	TRBV29-1	TRBD2	NA	TGCAGCGCGGGACTAGCGGGGTCCAAAAACATTCAGTACTTC	CSAGLAGSKNIQYF
TRBJ1-5	TRBV7-9	NA	few	TGTGCCAGCAGCTTAGTTCCGACAGAGGACAATCAGCCCCAGCATTTT	CASSLVPTEDNQPQHF
TRBJ1-1	TRBV29-1	NA	NA	TGCAGCGTAGAAGGTATTAACACTGAAGCTTTCTTT	CSVEGINTEAFF
TRBJ2-2	TRBV12-5	NA	few	TGTGCTAGTGGGCCAAGACTAGGTGGCCGATTTAGAACCGGGGAGCTGTTTTTT	CASGPRLGGRFRTGELFF
TRBJ2-3	TRBV28	NA	few	TGTGCCAGCAGTTTTCGACTGGATACGCAGTATTTT	CASSFRLDTQYF
TRBJ2-5	TRBV7-8	TRBD2	NA	TGTGCCAGCAGCTTAGCCGGGACTAGCGGGGGGGTACATTTAAGGACCCAGTACTTC	CASSLAGTSGGVHLRTQYF
TRBJ1-2	TRBV6-5	TRBD1	few	TGTGCCAGCAGTTACTCAACGACAGGGGGCAACTATGGCTACACCTTC	CASSYSTTGGNYGYTF
TRBJ1-2	TRBV2	NA	few	TGTGCCAGCAGTGAATTGGCAGACGCTAACTATGGCTACACCTTC	CASSELADANYGYTF
TRBJ2-3	TRBV29-1	NA	NA	TGCAGCGTTGAATTCGGGGTCACAGATACGCAGTATTTT	CSVEFGVTDTQYF
TRBJ2-3	TRBV4-2	TRBD2	many	TGTGCCAGCAGCCAAGATACTAGCGGGTCAGATACGCAGTATTTT	CASSQDTSGSDTQYF
TRBJ2-1	TRBV27	TRBD2	NA	TGTGCCAGCATTAGCGGGGGCGTCTACAATGAGCAGTTCTTC	CASISGGVYNEQFF
TRBJ2-1	TRBV5-1	NA	few	TGCGCCAGCGGAGAAGACGATGAGCAGTTCTTC	CASGEDDEQFF
TRBJ1-4	TRBV12-3/TRBV12-4	TRBD1	many	TGTGCCAGCAGTAACCGGGACAGGGGTGAAAAACTGTTTTTT	CASSNRDRGEKLFF
TRBJ2-3	TRBV27	NA	NA	TGTGCCAGCAGGGGAGTTGAAGATACGCAGTATTTT	CASRGVEDTQYF
TRBJ2-2	TRBV7-6	TRBD2	NA	TGTGCCAGCAGCACCAGACTAGCGGGGGCGAGCACCGGGGAGCTGTTTTTT	CASSTRLAGASTGELFF
TRBJ2-3	TRBV9	TRBD1	many	TGTGCCAGCAGCGTATCCTACGGGACAGAAAGCACAGATACGCAGTATTTT	CASSVSYGTESTDTQYF
TRBJ2-2	TRBV12-3/TRBV12-4	NA	NA	TGTGCCAGCAGTTTGGGAGTACCGAACACCGGGGGGCTGTTTTTT	CASSLGVPNTGGLFF
TRBJ2-3	TRBV5-1	NA	NA	TGCGCCAGCAGCTTGGAAGCCCTTGGGAATACGCAGTATTTT	CASSLEALGNTQYF
TRBJ2-2	TRBV12-3/TRBV12-4	TRBD1	many	TGTGCCAGCAGGGAGACAGGGACCGGGGAGCTGTTTTTT	CASRETGTGELFF
TRBJ2-3	TRBV12-3/TRBV12-4	NA	few	TGTGCCAGCAGCCCGACAGGATATACGCAGTATTTT	CASSPTGYTQYF
TRBJ2-5	TRBV12-3/TRBV12-4	NA	many	TGTGCCAGCAGTTCCGATTTCCGGCTAGCACAAAACCAAGAGACCCAGTACTTC	CASSSDFRLAQNQETQYF
TRBJ2-7	TRBV12-3/TRBV12-4	TRBD2	few	TGTGCCAGCAGTCCCTTTTCGGGGGGAACCTACGAGCAGTACTTC	CASSPFSGGTYEQYF
TRBJ2-2	TRBV24-1	TRBD1	few	TGTGCCACCAGTGGGGACAGGGAATCCGGGGAGCTGTTTTTT	CATSGDRESGELFF
TRBJ2-7	TRBV3-1	NA	many	TGTGCCAGCAGCCAAGTACTTTCCTACGAGCAGTACTTC	CASSQVLSYEQYF
TRBJ1-2	TRBV15	NA	few	TGTGCCACCAGCAACGAGAGACTGGTGCCCAACTATGGCTACACCTTC	CATSNERLVPNYGYTF
TRBJ1-2	TRBV29-1	NA	few	TGCAGCGTTGAGCACACCTGCGGCTATGGCTACACCTTC	CSVEHTCGYGYTF
TRBJ1-4	TRBV12-3/TRBV12-4	NA	few	TGTGCCAGCAGTTCCACAGGGAATGGAGACAGGGAAAAACTGTTTTTT	CASSSTGNGDREKLFF
TRBJ2-1	TRBV20-1	NA	few	TGCAGTGCTAGAGATCGCGACAGGTCTGGATACAATGAGCAGTTCTTC	CSARDRDRSGYNEQFF